Each of the 19 T cell receptor beta chains below was sequenced from the same sample in a study of blood T cell repertoires in COVID-19. The method was immunoSEQ multiplex PCR; TCRdb's version includes in-frame clones alone and lacks a portion of them. The repertoire holds 400,000 to 550,000 clones, with around 89% as singletons. The material sequenced was peripheral blood. The receptors originated from a woman aged 30 to 39 with acute or convalescent COVID-19.

The V call is TRBV30, the J call TRBJ1-5; possible D gene TRBD1, 5 bases. V lost 2 bases and J 0 bases, leaving 11 bases between the germline ends. Germline CDR1 GTSNPN, CDR2 SVGIG (reference sequence). There are 15 residues in the CDR3. CDR3 residues: CAWSYGGPSNQPQHF. The DNA of the CDR3 is TGTGCCTGGAGTTACGGGGGACCTAGCAATCAGCCCCAGCATTTT.

The V gene is TRBV4-1, the J gene TRBJ2-1, with 8 bases that match TRBD1. Germline V gene lookup returns CDR1 MGHRA and CDR2 YSYEKL. The ends lost 5 bases at V and 8 bases at J; junction bases unmatched: 17. The CDR3 extends over 17 amino acids. The CDR3 DNA follows: TGCGCCAGCAGCTTGGACAGGGAACAGGGGTGGCGCGATGAGCAGTTCTTC. The encoded protein is CASSLDREQGWRDEQFF.

This chain uses TRBV5-4 with TRBJ2-5, with 10 bases aligning to TRBD1. CDR3 length equals 17 residues. Germline CDR1 is SGHNT and CDR2 is YYREEE (reference sequence). V lost 0 bases, J lost 1 base, and 6 bases stayed unmatched. The CDR3: CASSLVGQGTLQETQYF. The CDR3 DNA follows: TGTGCCAGCAGCTTGGTGGGACAGGGGACCCTCCAAGAGACCCAGTACTTC.

The rearrangement joins TRBV29-1 to TRBJ1-1, with D unclear. Germline CDR1 SQVTM, CDR2 ANQGSEA. Trimming removed 4 bases from V and 0 bases from J, with 9 bases in between. The CDR3 is 13 residues long. CDR3 protein: CSVVLIMNTEAFF. CDR3 sequence (DNA): TGCAGCGTTGTCTTAATTATGAACACTGAAGCTTTCTTT. The entire variable domain, with the rest obtained from reference TRBV29-1 and TRBJ1-1, is as follows: SAVISQKPSRDICQRGTSLTIQCQVDSQVTMMFWYRQQPGQSLTLIATANQGSEATYESGFVIDKFPISRPNLTFSTLTVSNMSPEDSSIYLCSVVLIMNTEAFFGQGTRLTVV.

This chain joins TRBV7-8 and TRBJ1-3; perhaps TRBD1 as D (5 bases). V lost 2 bases, J lost 3 bases, and 14 bases lay in between. Looked up from germline, CDR1 is SGHVS and CDR2 is FQNEAQ. There are 16 residues in the CDR3. The CDR3 DNA is TGTGCCAGCAGCTTAATCGCAGGGTTCGGTGGAAACACCATATATTTT. This gives the protein CASSLIAGFGGNTIYF.

V usage is TRBV18 and J usage is TRBJ1-5; 9 bases line up with TRBD1. V shed 6 bases and J 2 bases; nucleotides not matched to a gene: 5. Germline V gene data show CDR1 as KGHSH and CDR2 as LQKENI. The CDR3 is 15 amino acids. Here the CDR3 DNA reads TGTGCCAGCTCGCCTTGGACAGGGGGCAATCAGCCCCAGCATTTT. This sequence encodes CASSPWTGGNQPQHF.

V and J are TRBV30 and TRBJ2-7, with TRBD1 matching 12 bases. After removal of 2 bases from V and 6 bases from J, the junction contained 5 bases not matched to a gene. Germline V gene data show CDR1 as GTSNPN and CDR2 as SVGIG (reference sequence). The CDR3 sequence is 14 residues long. CDR3 coding DNA: TGTGCCTGGAGTAGGGACAGGGGGCTGGGCGAGCAGTACTTC. Translating it yields CAWSRDRGLGEQYF. Drawing the rest from reference TRBV30 and TRBJ2-7, the complete variable domain is SQTIHQWPATLVQPVGSPLSLECTVEGTSNPNLYWYRQAAGRGLQLLFYSVGIGQISSEVPQNLSASRPQDRQFILSSKKLLLSDSGFYLCAWSRDRGLGEQYFGPGTRLTVT.

The gene calls are TRBV11-3 and TRBJ2-1; weak D call: TRBD1 (6 bases). Trimming took off 1 base at V and 4 bases at J, with 8 bases between the two ends. Germline assignment: CDR1 SGHNT and CDR2 YENEEA. The CDR3 covers 14 residues. CDR3 sequence: CASSLGTVYNEQFF. The CDR3 bases are TGTGCCAGCAGCTTAGGGACAGTATACAATGAGCAGTTCTTC.

Here the CDR3 DNA reads TGTGCCAGAAGCTTCATAGTCTTTTCAGGGGGTTGGAGCAATCAGCCCCAGCATTTT. It specifies CARSFIVFSGGWSNQPQHF. The gene calls are TRBV5-3 and TRBJ1-5; 7 nucleotides match TRBD1. TRBV5-3 is sorted into the ORF group, with uncertain function. V shed 2 bases, J shed 1 base, and the junction held 15 bases outside the gene matches. There are 19 residues in the CDR3.

The chain links TRBV6-2 or TRBV6-3 to TRBJ2-2; the match to TRBD1 covers 9 bases. The CDR3 is made up of 16 amino acids. Germline values: CDR1 MNHEY, CDR2 SVGEGT. J was trimmed by 4 bases and V by 6 bases; bases with no gene match: 9. The CDR3 here is CASSLRDRAFTGELFF. The CDR3 DNA reads as TGTGCCAGCAGCCTCCGGGACAGGGCGTTCACCGGGGAGCTGTTTTTT.

This chain links TRBV2 with TRBJ2-1; tentatively, D is TRBD1 (6 bases). Germline V CDR1 and CDR2: SNHLY, FYNNEI. V dropped 6 bases and J dropped 12 bases, with 12 bases sitting between them. The CDR3 sequence is 11 residues long. The CDR3 nucleotides read TGTGCCAGCAGGGATACAGGGAGGCAGTTCTTC. It specifies CASRDTGRQFF.

The J gene is TRBJ1-1, the V gene TRBV2; 7 bases are shared with TRBD1. The CDR3 spans 14 residues. Per the germline V gene, CDR1 is SNHLY and CDR2 is FYNNEI. V lost 2 bases to trimming and J lost 5 bases; unmatched junction nucleotides: 5. CDR3 amino acids: CASSERMTGTEAFF. The DNA of the CDR3 is TGTGCCAGCAGTGAAAGGATGACAGGGACTGAAGCTTTCTTT.

Comments on this clone: The identical CDR3 is also encoded by other nucleotide sequences in the sample. The rearrangement links TRBV18 to TRBJ1-6; TRBD1 matches 11 bases. The V gene's germline CDR1 is KGHSH and CDR2 LQKENI. The ends lost 3 bases at V and 10 bases at J; junction bases unmatched: 2. This CDR3 spans 14 amino acids. The CDR3 nucleotides are TGTGCCAGCTCACCGGGACAGGGGGGCTCACCCCTCCACTTT. Its translation: CASSPGQGGSPLHF.

The genes are TRBV28 and TRBJ1-2, with D possibly TRBD1 on 5 matching bases. The germline gives CDR1 MDHEN, CDR2 SYDVKM. The V gene lost 7 bases and the J gene lost 3 bases, with 15 bases spanning the gap. The CDR3 is 14 amino acids. The CDR3 sequence is CASKVGGNDYGYTF. The DNA of the CDR3 is TGTGCCAGCAAAGTGGGGGGGAACGACTATGGCTACACCTTC.

The chain is built from TRBV28 and TRBJ1-3, with D maybe TRBD1 (6 bases). The CDR3 totals 14 residues. The germline V gene has CDR1 MDHEN and CDR2 SYDVKM. The V gene lost 9 bases and the J gene lost 0 bases, with 12 bases spanning the gap. The CDR3 reads CASTGTYSGNTIYF. CDR3 nucleotide sequence: TGTGCCAGTACAGGGACCTACTCTGGAAACACCATATATTTT.

This chain links TRBV11-2 with TRBJ1-5; 8 nucleotides agree with TRBD1. There are 16 residues in the CDR3. J lost 2 bases, V lost 5 bases, and 8 bases had no gene match. The germline gives CDR1 SGHAT, CDR2 FQNNGV. Written as DNA, the CDR3 is TGTGCCAGCAGCCCCCAGGGGGCTCGGGGCAATCAGCCCCAGCATTTT. Translated: CASSPQGARGNQPQHF.

The chain has TRBV28 and TRBJ2-2, with D perhaps TRBD1 (6 bases). V was clipped by 3 bases and J by 6 bases, with 17 bases between them. From germline, CDR1 is MDHEN and CDR2 SYDVKM. The CDR3 length is 16 residues. CDR3 in DNA: TGTGCCAGCAGTTTGCAGGGGTTAGATCGGGCCGGGGAGCTGTTTTTT. Its protein product is CASSLQGLDRAGELFF.

The V and J genes are TRBV6-5 and TRBJ2-5; perhaps TRBD1 as D (6 bases). This CDR3 is built from 13 residues. In germline, CDR1 is MNHEY, CDR2 SVGAGI. V was trimmed by 10 bases and J by 5 bases, leaving 17 bases between them. CDR3 loop: CATSGDLLETQYF. In nucleotides, the CDR3 is TGTGCCACCTCAGGGGATTTACTGGAGACCCAGTACTTC.

V usage is TRBV5-6 and J usage is TRBJ1-3; maybe TRBD1 (6 bases). Germline lookup yields CDR1 SGHDT and CDR2 YYEEEE. The CDR3 contains 15 residues. V dropped 3 bases and J dropped 2 bases, with 12 bases sitting between them. This chain's CDR3 is CASSWPQGAGNTIYF. Here the CDR3 DNA reads TGTGCCAGCAGCTGGCCACAGGGTGCTGGAAACACCATATATTTT.